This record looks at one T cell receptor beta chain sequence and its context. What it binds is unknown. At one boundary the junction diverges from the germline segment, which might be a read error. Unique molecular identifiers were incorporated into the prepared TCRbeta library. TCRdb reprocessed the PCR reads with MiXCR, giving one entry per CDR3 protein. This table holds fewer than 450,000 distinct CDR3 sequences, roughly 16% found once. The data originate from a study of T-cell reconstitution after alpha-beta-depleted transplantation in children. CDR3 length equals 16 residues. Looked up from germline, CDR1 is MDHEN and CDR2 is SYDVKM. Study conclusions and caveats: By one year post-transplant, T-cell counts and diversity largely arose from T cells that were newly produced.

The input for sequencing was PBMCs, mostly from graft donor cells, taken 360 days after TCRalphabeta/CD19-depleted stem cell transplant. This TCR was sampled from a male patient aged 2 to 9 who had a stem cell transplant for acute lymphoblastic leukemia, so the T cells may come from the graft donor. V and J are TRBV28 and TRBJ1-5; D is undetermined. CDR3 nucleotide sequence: TGTGCCAGCAGTTTTCTCGTGGGCAGTAGCTATCAGCCCCAGCATTTT. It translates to CASSFLVGSSYQPQHF.